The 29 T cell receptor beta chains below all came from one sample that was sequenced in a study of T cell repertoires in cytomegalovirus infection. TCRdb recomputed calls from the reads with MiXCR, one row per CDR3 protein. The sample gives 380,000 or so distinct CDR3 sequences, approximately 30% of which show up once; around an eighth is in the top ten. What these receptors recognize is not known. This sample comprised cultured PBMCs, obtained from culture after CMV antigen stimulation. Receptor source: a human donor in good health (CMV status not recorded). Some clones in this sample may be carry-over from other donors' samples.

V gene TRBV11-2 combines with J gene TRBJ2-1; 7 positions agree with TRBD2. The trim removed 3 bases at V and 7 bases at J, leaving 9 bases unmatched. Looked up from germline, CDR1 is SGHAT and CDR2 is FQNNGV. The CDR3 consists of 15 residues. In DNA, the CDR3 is TGTGCCAGCAGCTTTGGTAGCGGGCCTAATAATGAGCAGTTCTTC. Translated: CASSFGSGPNNEQFF.

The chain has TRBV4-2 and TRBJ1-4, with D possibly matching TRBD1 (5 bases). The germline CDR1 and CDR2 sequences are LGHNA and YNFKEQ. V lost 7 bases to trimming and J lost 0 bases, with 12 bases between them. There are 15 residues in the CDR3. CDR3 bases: TGTGCCAGCAACCGACAGCCCGCAACTAATGAAAAACTGTTTTTT. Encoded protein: CASNRQPATNEKLFF.

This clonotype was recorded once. The chain's CDR3 is CSAQGLRPYNEQFF. CDR3 nucleotides: TGCAGTGCCCAGGGGCTTAGGCCCTACAATGAGCAGTTCTTC. The V gene is TRBV20-1, the J gene TRBJ2-1; TRBD1 is a possible D gene (6 bases). Trimming took 6 bases from V and 2 from J, leaving 14 bases between them. The germline gives CDR1 DFQATT, CDR2 SNEGSKA (reference sequence). The CDR3 sequence is 14 residues long.

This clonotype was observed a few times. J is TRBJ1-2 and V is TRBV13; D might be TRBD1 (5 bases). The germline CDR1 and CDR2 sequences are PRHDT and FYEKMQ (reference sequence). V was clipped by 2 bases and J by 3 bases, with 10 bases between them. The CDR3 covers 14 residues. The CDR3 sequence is CASSLTGTDYGYTF. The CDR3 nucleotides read TGTGCCAGCAGCTTAACCGGGACTGACTATGGCTACACCTTC.

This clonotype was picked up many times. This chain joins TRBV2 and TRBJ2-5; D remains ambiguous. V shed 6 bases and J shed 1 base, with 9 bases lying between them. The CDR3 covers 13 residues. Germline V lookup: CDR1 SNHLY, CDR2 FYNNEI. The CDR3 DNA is TGTGCCAGCAGGGCAGAGCCCCAAGAGACCCAGTACTTC. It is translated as CASRAEPQETQYF.

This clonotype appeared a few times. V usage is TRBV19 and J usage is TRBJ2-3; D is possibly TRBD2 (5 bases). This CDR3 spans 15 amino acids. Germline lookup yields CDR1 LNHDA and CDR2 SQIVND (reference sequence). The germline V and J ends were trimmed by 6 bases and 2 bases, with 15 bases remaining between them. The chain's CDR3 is CASSRAAESTDTQYF. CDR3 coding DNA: TGTGCCAGTAGCCGGGCAGCGGAGTCCACAGATACGCAGTATTTT.

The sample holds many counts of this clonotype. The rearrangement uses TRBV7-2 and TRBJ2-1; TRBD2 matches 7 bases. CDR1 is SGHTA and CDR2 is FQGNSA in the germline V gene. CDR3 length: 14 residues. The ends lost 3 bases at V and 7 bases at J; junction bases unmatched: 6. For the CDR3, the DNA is TGTGCCAGCAGCTTTGCGGGAGAGCGTAATGAGCAGTTCTTC. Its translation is CASSFAGERNEQFF. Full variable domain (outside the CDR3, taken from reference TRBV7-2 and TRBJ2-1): GAGVSQSPSNKVTEKGKDVELRCDPISGHTALYWYRQSLGQGLEFLIYFQGNSAPDKSGLPSDRFSAERTGGSVSTLTIQRTQQEDSAVYLCASSFAGERNEQFFGPGTRLTVL.

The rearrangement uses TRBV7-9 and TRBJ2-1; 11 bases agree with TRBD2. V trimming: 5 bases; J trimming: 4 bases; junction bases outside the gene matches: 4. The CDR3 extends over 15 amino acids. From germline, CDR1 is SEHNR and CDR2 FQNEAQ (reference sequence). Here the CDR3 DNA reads TGTGCCAGCAGCAAAGGGACTAGCGGATACAATGAGCAGTTCTTC. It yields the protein CASSKGTSGYNEQFF.

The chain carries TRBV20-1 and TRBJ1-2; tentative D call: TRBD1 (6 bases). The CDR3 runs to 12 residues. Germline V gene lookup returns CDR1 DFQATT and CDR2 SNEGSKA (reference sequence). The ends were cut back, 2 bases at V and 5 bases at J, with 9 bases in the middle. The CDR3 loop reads CSARTGRYGYTF. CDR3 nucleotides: TGCAGTGCTAGAACAGGGAGGTATGGCTACACCTTC.

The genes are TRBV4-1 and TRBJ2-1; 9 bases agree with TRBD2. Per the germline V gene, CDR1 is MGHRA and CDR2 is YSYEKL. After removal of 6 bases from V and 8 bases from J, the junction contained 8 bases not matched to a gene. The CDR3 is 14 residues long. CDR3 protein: CASSLRTSEDEQFF. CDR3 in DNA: TGCGCCAGCAGTCTAAGGACTAGCGAGGATGAGCAGTTCTTC.

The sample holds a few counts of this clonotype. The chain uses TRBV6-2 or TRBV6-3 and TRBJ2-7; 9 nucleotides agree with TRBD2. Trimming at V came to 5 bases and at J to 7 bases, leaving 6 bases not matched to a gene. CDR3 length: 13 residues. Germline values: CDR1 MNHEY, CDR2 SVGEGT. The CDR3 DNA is TGTGCCAGCAGTGTGACTAGCGGAAGAGAGCAGTACTTC. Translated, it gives CASSVTSGREQYF.

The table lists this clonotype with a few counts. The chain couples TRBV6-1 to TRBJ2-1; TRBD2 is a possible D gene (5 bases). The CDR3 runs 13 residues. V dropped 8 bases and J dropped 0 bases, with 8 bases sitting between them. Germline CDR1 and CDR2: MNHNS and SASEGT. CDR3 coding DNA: TGTGCCAGCGGAGGCTACTCCTACAATGAGCAGTTCTTC. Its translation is CASGGYSYNEQFF.

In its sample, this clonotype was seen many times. The CDR3, as DNA: TGTGCCAGCAGCTTAGTCCCCCTGAACACTGAAGCTTTCTTT. Encoded protein: CASSLVPLNTEAFF. The chain carries TRBV7-2 and TRBJ1-1; no clear D gene. V lost 1 base, J lost 0 bases, and 6 bases lay in between. CDR3 length: 14 amino acids. The germline V gene encodes CDR1 SGHTA and CDR2 FQGNSA. The full variable domain, rest sourced from reference TRBV7-2 and TRBJ1-1, is GAGVSQSPSNKVTEKGKDVELRCDPISGHTALYWYRQSLGQGLEFLIYFQGNSAPDKSGLPSDRFSAERTGGSVSTLTIQRTQQEDSAVYLCASSLVPLNTEAFFGQGTRLTVV.

CDR3 residues: CASSPSTGFDEQYF. The DNA of the CDR3 is TGTGCCAGTAGTCCCTCGACAGGGTTCGACGAGCAGTACTTC. The chain uses TRBV19 and TRBJ2-7; TRBD1 matches 7 bases. V was pared by 5 bases and J by 5 bases, with 9 bases of the junction left unmatched. Looked up from germline, CDR1 is LNHDA and CDR2 is SQIVND (reference sequence). The CDR3 consists of 14 residues. The variable domain in full, with the rest retrieved from reference TRBV19 and TRBJ2-7, is DGGITQSPKYLFRKEGQNVTLSCEQNLNHDAMYWYRQDPGQGLRLIYYSQIVNDFQKGDIAEGYSVSREKKESFPLTVTSAQKNPTAFYLCASSPSTGFDEQYFGPGTRLTVT.

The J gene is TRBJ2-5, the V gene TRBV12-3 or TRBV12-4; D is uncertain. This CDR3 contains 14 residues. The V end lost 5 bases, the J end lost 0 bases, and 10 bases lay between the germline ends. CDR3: CASSTGPYQETQYF. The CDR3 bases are TGTGCCAGCAGTACCGGACCCTACCAAGAGACCCAGTACTTC.

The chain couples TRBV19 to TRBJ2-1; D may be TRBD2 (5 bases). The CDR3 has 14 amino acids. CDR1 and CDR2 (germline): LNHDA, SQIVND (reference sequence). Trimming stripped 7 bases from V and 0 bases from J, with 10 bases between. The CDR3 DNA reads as TGTGCCAGTAATAGCGCCAGCTCCTACAATGAGCAGTTCTTC. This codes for CASNSASSYNEQFF.

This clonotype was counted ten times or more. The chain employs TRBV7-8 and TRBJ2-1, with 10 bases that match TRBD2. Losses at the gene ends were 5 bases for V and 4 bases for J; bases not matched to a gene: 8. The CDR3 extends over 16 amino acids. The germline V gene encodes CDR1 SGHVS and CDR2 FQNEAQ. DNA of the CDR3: TGTGCCAGCAGCCCCATAGCGGGAGGAAGTTACAATGAGCAGTTCTTC. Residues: CASSPIAGGSYNEQFF.

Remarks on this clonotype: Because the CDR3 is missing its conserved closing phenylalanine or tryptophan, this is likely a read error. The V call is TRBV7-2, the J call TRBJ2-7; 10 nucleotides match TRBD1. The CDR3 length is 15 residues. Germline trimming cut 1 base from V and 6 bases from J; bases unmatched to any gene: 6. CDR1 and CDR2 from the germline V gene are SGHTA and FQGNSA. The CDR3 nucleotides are TGTGCCAGCAGCTTAGTTGGGGGACAGGGGCGCGAGCAGTACCTC. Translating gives CASSLVGGQGREQYL.

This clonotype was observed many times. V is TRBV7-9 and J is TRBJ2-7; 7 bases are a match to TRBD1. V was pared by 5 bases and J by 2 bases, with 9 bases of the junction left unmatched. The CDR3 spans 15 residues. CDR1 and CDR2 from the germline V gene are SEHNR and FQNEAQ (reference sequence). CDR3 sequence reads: CASSPRTGTTYEQYF. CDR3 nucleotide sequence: TGTGCCAGCAGCCCCAGGACAGGTACTACCTACGAGCAGTACTTC.

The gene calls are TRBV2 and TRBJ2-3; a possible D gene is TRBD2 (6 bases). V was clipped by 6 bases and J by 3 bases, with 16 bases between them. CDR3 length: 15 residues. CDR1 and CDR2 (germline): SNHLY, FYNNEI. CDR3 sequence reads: CASRELRELTDTQYF. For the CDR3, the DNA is TGTGCCAGCAGGGAACTCCGGGAGCTAACAGATACGCAGTATTTT.

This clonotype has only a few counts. CDR3 DNA: TGCAGTGCTAGGGGGGTCAGGGGCTCTGGGGCCAACGTCCTGACTTTC. It encodes CSARGVRGSGANVLTF. The chain is built from TRBV20-1 and TRBJ2-6, with D perhaps matching TRBD1 (6 bases). The V gene's germline CDR1 is DFQATT and CDR2 SNEGSKA (reference sequence). The CDR3 length is 16 residues. The V end lost 3 bases, the J end lost 0 bases, and 12 bases lay between the germline ends.

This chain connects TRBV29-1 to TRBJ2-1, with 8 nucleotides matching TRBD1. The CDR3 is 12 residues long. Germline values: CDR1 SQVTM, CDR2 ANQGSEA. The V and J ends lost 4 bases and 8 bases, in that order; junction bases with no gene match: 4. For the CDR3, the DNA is TGCAGCGTTGGCTCAGGGGGCCATGAGCAGTTCTTC. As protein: CSVGSGGHEQFF.

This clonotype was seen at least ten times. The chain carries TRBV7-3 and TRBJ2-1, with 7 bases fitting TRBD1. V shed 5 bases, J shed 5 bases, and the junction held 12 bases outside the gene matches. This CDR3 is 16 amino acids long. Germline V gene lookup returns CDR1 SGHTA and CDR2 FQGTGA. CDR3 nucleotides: TGTGCCAGCAGCCCGAACCTAGGGGACAGTCACAATGAGCAGTTCTTC. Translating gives CASSPNLGDSHNEQFF.

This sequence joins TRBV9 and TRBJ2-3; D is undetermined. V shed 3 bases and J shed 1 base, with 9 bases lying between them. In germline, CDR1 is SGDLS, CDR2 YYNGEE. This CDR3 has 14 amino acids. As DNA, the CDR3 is TGTGCCAGCAGCGGACTCCGGGGCACAGATACGCAGTATTTT. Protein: CASSGLRGTDTQYF.

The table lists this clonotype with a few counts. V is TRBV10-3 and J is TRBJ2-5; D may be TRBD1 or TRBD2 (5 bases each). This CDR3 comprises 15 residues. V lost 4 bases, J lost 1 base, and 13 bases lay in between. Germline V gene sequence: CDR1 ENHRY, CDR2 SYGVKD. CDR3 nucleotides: TGTGCCATCAGTGGCCGGGGCTCGGCCCAAGAGACCCAGTACTTC. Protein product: CAISGRGSAQETQYF.

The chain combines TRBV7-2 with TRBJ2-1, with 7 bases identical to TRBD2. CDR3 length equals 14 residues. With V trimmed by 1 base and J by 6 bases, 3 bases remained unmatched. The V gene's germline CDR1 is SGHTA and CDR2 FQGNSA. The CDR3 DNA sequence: TGTGCCAGCAGCTTAGGACTAGCCCTCAATGAGCAGTTCTTC. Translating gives CASSLGLALNEQFF.

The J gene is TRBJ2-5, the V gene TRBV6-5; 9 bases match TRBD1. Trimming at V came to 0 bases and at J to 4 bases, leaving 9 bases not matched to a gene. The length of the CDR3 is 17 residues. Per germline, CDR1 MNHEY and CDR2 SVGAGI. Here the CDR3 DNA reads TGTGCCAGCAGTTACTCGTTCGGACAGGGGATGGCAGAGACCCAGTACTTC. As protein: CASSYSFGQGMAETQYF.

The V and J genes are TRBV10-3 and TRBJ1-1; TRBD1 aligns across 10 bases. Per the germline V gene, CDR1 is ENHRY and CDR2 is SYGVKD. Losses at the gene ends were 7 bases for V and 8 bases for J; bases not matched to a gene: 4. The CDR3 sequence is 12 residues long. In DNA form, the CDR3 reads TGTGCCATCAACGGACAGGGGGAGGAAGCTTTCTTT. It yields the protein CAINGQGEEAFF.

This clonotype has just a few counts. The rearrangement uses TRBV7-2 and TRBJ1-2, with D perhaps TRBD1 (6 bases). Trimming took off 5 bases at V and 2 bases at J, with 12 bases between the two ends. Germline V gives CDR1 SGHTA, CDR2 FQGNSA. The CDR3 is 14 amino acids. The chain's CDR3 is CASSPRGRNYGYTF. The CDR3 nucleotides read TGTGCCAGCAGCCCCCGGGGGCGCAACTATGGCTACACCTTC.